A single sample is the source of the 12 T cell receptor beta chains below, sequenced in a study of T cells in Graves' hyperthyroidism and ophthalmopathy. RNA transcripts served as the template for amplifying TCR beta CDR3 regions. With the HTBI primer set, the TCR CDR3 went through a first round of RT-PCR. TCRdb used MiXCR to reprocess the multiplex PCR reads, holding one entry per CDR3 protein. The sample shows about 210,000 distinct CDR3 sequences, over 15% of them seen only once. Sequenced material: blood. These receptor sequences come from a middle-aged man with Graves' hyperthyroidism.

The table lists this clonotype with a count of one. This could be a read error, since a much larger clone is one nucleotide away. Without the conserved terminal phenylalanine or tryptophan, this CDR3 likely stems from a read error. V usage is TRBV7-9 and J usage is TRBJ2-4, with D possibly being TRBD1 (5 bases). The CDR3 runs 13 residues. V was clipped by 0 bases and J by 5 bases, with 5 bases between them. Per the germline V gene, CDR1 is SEHNR and CDR2 is FQNEAQ (reference sequence). In nucleotides, the CDR3 is TGTGCCAGCAGCTTAGCAGGGGAAAACATTCAGTACTCC. Protein sequence: CASSLAGENIQYS.

This clonotype came up a few times. The chain uses TRBV6-1 and TRBJ1-2; D call uncertain. Between the trimmed V and J ends, which lost 2 bases and 8 bases, there was a span of 12 bases. The CDR3 is 13 residues long. Looked up from germline, CDR1 is MNHNS and CDR2 is SASEGT. The CDR3 coding sequence is TGTGCCAGCAGTGAACGCTGGGGAGGAGGCTACACCTTC. As protein: CASSERWGGGYTF.

This clonotype has at least ten counts. The chain links TRBV11-3 to TRBJ2-1; 7 bases map to TRBD2. Germline assignment: CDR1 SGHNT and CDR2 YENEEA. The V segment lost 3 bases and the J segment 8 bases; nucleotides outside the gene matches: 25. This CDR3 is 20 amino acids long. The CDR3 nucleotides read TGTGCCAGCAGCTTCCCAATCAATCGGTGGGAGGGAGGGCCGTTGGATGAGCAGTTCTTC. Amino acids: CASSFPINRWEGGPLDEQFF.

Ten or more counts support this clonotype. V usage is TRBV20-1 and J usage is TRBJ2-7; 12 nucleotides align to TRBD2. Trimming took 0 bases from V and 0 from J; bases not matched to a gene: 6. This CDR3 region has 17 residues. CDR1 is DFQATT, CDR2 SNEGSKA, per germline (reference sequence). CDR3 protein: CSARDLLAGGTSYEQYF. CDR3 nucleotide sequence: TGCAGTGCTAGAGATTTACTAGCGGGAGGTACCTCCTACGAGCAGTACTTC.

The rearrangement joins TRBV11-3 to TRBJ1-1; 9 nucleotides agree with TRBD1. With 5 bases clipped from V and 3 bases from J, the junction kept 7 bases outside the gene matches. The CDR3 consists of 15 residues. Germline V gene data show CDR1 as SGHNT and CDR2 as YENEEA. CDR3 amino acids: CASSQRTGVYTEAFF. The CDR3 DNA sequence: TGTGCCAGCAGCCAACGGACAGGGGTTTACACTGAAGCTTTCTTT.

This clonotype occurred a few times. J is TRBJ1-2 and V is TRBV5-6; D ambiguous. With 2 bases removed from V and 4 bases from J, the gap between germline ends came to 9 bases. Germline lookup yields CDR1 SGHDT and CDR2 YYEEEE. The CDR3 extends over 13 amino acids. CDR3 sequence reads: CASSLGGPYGYTF. DNA of the CDR3: TGTGCCAGCAGCTTAGGAGGGCCCTATGGCTACACCTTC.

This chain joins TRBV24-1 and TRBJ2-3; no firm D call. CDR3 length: 13 residues. V lost 4 bases to trimming and J lost 2 bases, with 6 bases between them. Germline lookup yields CDR1 KGHDR and CDR2 SFDVKD. CDR3 sequence reads: CATSDESTDTQYF. For the CDR3, the DNA is TGTGCCACCAGTGACGAATCCACAGATACGCAGTATTTT.

Worth noting for this clonotype: This may be a read error, as it is one base from a much larger clone. The chain links TRBV6-1 to TRBJ2-1, with D hard to call. The CDR3 covers 15 residues. V lost 5 bases, J lost 6 bases, and 17 bases lay in between. The germline V gene has CDR1 MNHNS and CDR2 SASEGT. As DNA, the CDR3 is TGTGCCAGCAGTCCAGACTCCCTCCCTCTCAATGAGCAGTTCTTC. Translation: CASSPDSLPLNEQFF.

The chain uses TRBV19 and TRBJ2-2; TRBD2 agrees at 15 bases. The germline V gene has CDR1 LNHDA and CDR2 SQIVND (reference sequence). This CDR3 is built from 18 residues. Losses at the gene ends were 8 bases for V and 1 base for J; bases not matched to a gene: 8. CDR3 residues: CASRKGLAGGGNTGELFF. CDR3 sequence (DNA): TGTGCCAGTCGAAAGGGACTAGCGGGAGGCGGGAACACCGGGGAGCTGTTTTTT. The full variable domain, in which reference TRBV19 and TRBJ2-2 provide the parts outside the CDR3, is DGGITQSPKYLFRKEGQNVTLSCEQNLNHDAMYWYRQDPGQGLRLIYYSQIVNDFQKGDIAEGYSVSREKKESFPLTVTSAQKNPTAFYLCASRKGLAGGGNTGELFFGEGSRLTVL.

CDR3 region: CASSDRTTDTQYF. The CDR3 bases are TGCGCCAGCAGTGACAGGACCACAGATACGCAGTATTTT. The chain has TRBV10-1 and TRBJ2-3; no definite D call. CDR3 length: 13 residues. The V gene lost 3 bases and the J gene lost 2 bases, with 6 bases spanning the gap. Looked up from germline, CDR1 is WNHNN and CDR2 is SYGVQD (reference sequence).

Many counts were recorded for this clonotype. This rearrangement joins TRBV27 to TRBJ2-3; 9 positions match TRBD1. Germline V gene data show CDR1 as MNHEY and CDR2 as SMNVEV (reference sequence). The CDR3 consists of 16 residues. J gave up 3 bases and V 7 bases, and 11 bases lay outside the gene matches. The CDR3 DNA reads as TGTGCCAGCAAGCACCAAACGGGACAGGGAACAGATACGCAGTATTTT. Its translation: CASKHQTGQGTDTQYF.

At least ten counts were recorded for this clonotype. CDR3 protein: CASSLGGEQETQYF. Written as DNA, the CDR3 is TGTGCCAGCAGTTTGGGAGGGGAACAAGAGACCCAGTACTTC. This sequence joins TRBV28 and TRBJ2-5; 7 bases align to TRBD2. Germline V gives CDR1 MDHEN, CDR2 SYDVKM. This CDR3 contains 14 residues. V lost 3 bases and J lost 2; bases outside the gene matches: 3.